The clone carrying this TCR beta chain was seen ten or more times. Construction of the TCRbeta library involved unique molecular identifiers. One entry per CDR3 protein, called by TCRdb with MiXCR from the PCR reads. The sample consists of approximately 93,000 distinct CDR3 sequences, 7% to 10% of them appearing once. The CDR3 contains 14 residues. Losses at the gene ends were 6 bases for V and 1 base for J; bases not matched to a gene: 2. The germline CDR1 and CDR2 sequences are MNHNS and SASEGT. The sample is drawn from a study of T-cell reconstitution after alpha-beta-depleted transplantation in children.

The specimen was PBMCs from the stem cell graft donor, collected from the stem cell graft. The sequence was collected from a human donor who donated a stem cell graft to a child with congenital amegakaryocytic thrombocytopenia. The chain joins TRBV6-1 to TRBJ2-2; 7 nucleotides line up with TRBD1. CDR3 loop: CASSWTGNTGELFF. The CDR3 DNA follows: TGTGCCAGCAGCTGGACAGGGAACACCGGGGAGCTGTTTTTT.